Listed below are T cell receptor beta chains from one sample, sequenced in a study of shared clonotypes between healthy human individuals. Method: immunoSEQ multiplex PCR; TCRdb's copy keeps in-frame clones and lacks some. The sample has some 550,000 clones, around 97% seen once. The sequenced sample was naive CD4+ T cells sorted from blood. The source is a woman younger than 45 in good health. The CDR3 runs from the conserved cysteine through the conserved F or W. Each record gives: CDR3 length, V gene, J gene, D gene, clone size, CDR3 DNA, CDR3 protein. D genes are given only for firm matches. Clone sizes are given selectively: once, few, many, or a class where the clone is expanded.

16	TRBV5-1	TRBJ2-1	NA	NA	TGCGCCAGCAGCTTGGTGCGCCCCGAGGGTTACAATGAGCAGTTCTTC	CASSLVRPEGYNEQFF
12	TRBV5-5	TRBJ2-7	NA	NA	TGTGCCAGCAGCGATCGCCGCGGGGAGCAGTACTTC	CASSDRRGEQYF
14	TRBV30	TRBJ2-7	NA	NA	TGTGCCTGGAGTGTACCCCCAGGGACGGACGAGCAGTACTTC	CAWSVPPGTDEQYF
19	TRBV19	TRBJ2-6	NA	NA	TGTGCCAGTAGTAGTATTGGGATCACAACAAACTCTGGGGCCAACGTCCTGACTTTC	CASSSIGITTNSGANVLTF
16	TRBV28	TRBJ2-3	TRBD2	NA	TGTGCCAGCAGTACGGGGACTAGCGGGGGCACAGATACGCAGTATTTT	CASSTGTSGGTDTQYF
15	TRBV19	TRBJ1-5	TRBD1	NA	TGTGCCAGTAGTATCAACAGGGGAGGAAATCAGCCCCAGCATTTT	CASSINRGGNQPQHF
14	TRBV7-8	TRBJ2-7	TRBD2	NA	TGTGCCAGCAGCTTGACTAGCGGAGAATACGAGCAGTACTTC	CASSLTSGEYEQYF
15	TRBV28	TRBJ1-1	TRBD1	NA	TGTGCCAGTTATGCAGGGGGCGCGATCAACACTGAAGCTTTCTTT	CASYAGGAINTEAFF
16	TRBV28	TRBJ2-7	TRBD2	NA	TGTGCCAGCAGTTTATCTGCTAGCGGGAGGTCCCACGAGCAGTACTTC	CASSLSASGRSHEQYF
13	TRBV5-1	TRBJ2-5	NA	NA	TGCGCCAGCAGCTTGTCGGGGCCGGAGACCCAGTACTTC	CASSLSGPETQYF
15	TRBV9	TRBJ1-2	NA	NA	TGTGCCAGCAGCCCCCGAGGGGGTTCTCGGGATGGCTACACCTTC	CASSPRGGSRDGYTF
14	TRBV6-1	TRBJ1-2	TRBD1	NA	TGTGCCAGCAGACCCACAGGGGGGTCTTCTGGCTACACCTTC	CASRPTGGSSGYTF
16	TRBV6-6	TRBJ2-5	NA	NA	TGTGCCAGCAGTTACTCGGTGGCAGGGGACCCAGAGACCCAGTACTTC	CASSYSVAGDPETQYF
13	TRBV6-5	TRBJ2-7	NA	NA	TGTGCCAGCGGAAGGACAGACACCTACGAGCAGTACTTC	CASGRTDTYEQYF
15	TRBV28	TRBJ2-7	NA	NA	TGTGCCAGCAGCATAGATCCGATGAGCTCCTACGAGCAGTACTTC	CASSIDPMSSYEQYF
15	TRBV5-4	TRBJ2-3	NA	once	TGTGCCAGCAGCTTGGCCAAGCGGTCCACAGATACGCAGTATTTT	CASSLAKRSTDTQYF
13	TRBV6-5	TRBJ2-1	NA	NA	TGTGCCAGCAGTTACGAGGGCCGCAATGAGCAGTTCTTC	CASSYEGRNEQFF
16	TRBV28	TRBJ1-5	TRBD1	NA	TGTGCCAGCAGTCTGCCAGGGGGCGTCGGCAATCAGCCCCAGCATTTT	CASSLPGGVGNQPQHF
13	TRBV28	TRBJ1-2	NA	NA	TGTGCCAGCAGCCTGGGAAAACCCGGGGGTTACACCTTC	CASSLGKPGGYTF
13	TRBV18	TRBJ1-1	TRBD1	NA	TGTGCCAGCTCAGCGGACAGGGCCACTGAAGCTTTCTTT	CASSADRATEAFF
11	TRBV20-1	TRBJ2-7	TRBD1	NA	TGCGGGGGGACAGGACCCTACGAGCAGTACTTC	CGGTGPYEQYF
11	TRBV11-2	TRBJ2-7	NA	NA	TGTGCCAGCAGCACTTCCTACGAGCAGTACTTC	CASSTSYEQYF
11	TRBV28	TRBJ1-2	NA	NA	TGTGCCAGCAGCGAGGGGGATGGCTACACCTTC	CASSEGDGYTF
18	TRBV7-7	TRBJ2-2	TRBD2	NA	TGTGCCAGCAGCCCTACCCTGGGGCGGGAGTCTAACACCGGGGAGCTGTTTTTT	CASSPTLGRESNTGELFF
13	TRBV30	TRBJ1-5	NA	NA	TGTGCCTGGAGTGTAGGTAGCAATCAGCCCCAGCATTTT	CAWSVGSNQPQHF
13	TRBV27	TRBJ1-1	TRBD1	NA	TGTGCCAGCATGCGGACAGGGGGGAGTCGGGCTTTCTTT	CASMRTGGSRAFF
15	TRBV7-3	TRBJ2-2	TRBD1	NA	TGTGCCAGCAGCTTCGACAGGGGATATACCGGGGAGCTGTTTTTT	CASSFDRGYTGELFF
13	TRBV7-9	TRBJ2-7	NA	once	TGTGCCAGCAGCTTAGGACTTTTCTACGAGCAGTACTTC	CASSLGLFYEQYF
18	TRBV7-9	TRBJ2-7	TRBD2	NA	TGTGCCACTGGAAAGGGGCTAGCGGGACCTATCATCGCCTACGAGCAGTACTTC	CATGKGLAGPIIAYEQYF
14	TRBV18	TRBJ1-2	NA	once	TGTGCCAGCTCACCAGGCGGGGATTCCTATGGCTACACCTTC	CASSPGGDSYGYTF
15	TRBV4-1	TRBJ2-7	NA	NA	TGCGCCAGCAGCCGGTTGGGGGGAGGAGGGAACGAGCAGTACTTC	CASSRLGGGGNEQYF
14	TRBV30	TRBJ1-3	NA	NA	TGTGCCTGGGGAAGGACAGTCTCTGGAAACACCATATATTTT	CAWGRTVSGNTIYF
17	TRBV5-1	TRBJ2-3	TRBD1	NA	TGCGCCAGCAGCTTGGTCGTGACAGGGGTCGGCACAGATACGCAGTATTTT	CASSLVVTGVGTDTQYF
15	TRBV7-2	TRBJ2-1	TRBD2	NA	TGTGCCAGCAGCTTTACGGGACTAGCGGGAGAGGGGTGGTTCTTC	CASSFTGLAGEGWFF
15	TRBV19	TRBJ2-1	NA	NA	TGTGCCAGTAGATGGGGGACGGCCGGGGAATCCGAGCAGTTCTTC	CASRWGTAGESEQFF
15	TRBV28	TRBJ2-5	NA	NA	TGTGCCAGCAGTTTGGCCTTCCCCCATATGGAGACCCAGTACTTC	CASSLAFPHMETQYF
14	TRBV21-1	TRBJ1-5	NA	NA	TGTGCCAGCAGCAAAGTCCAGGTTAATCAGCCCCAGCATTTT	CASSKVQVNQPQHF
15	TRBV9	TRBJ2-3	NA	NA	TGTGCCAGCAGCGCCGGGACAATTGGCACAGATACGCAGTATTTT	CASSAGTIGTDTQYF
15	TRBV30	TRBJ2-7	NA	NA	TGTGCCTGGAGACAGGGGGGGACTAGGACCTACGAGCAGTACTTC	CAWRQGGTRTYEQYF
12	TRBV18	TRBJ2-7	NA	NA	TGTGCCAGCTCAGCCAGCTCCTACGAGCAGTACTTC	CASSASSYEQYF
15	TRBV7-6	TRBJ2-3	NA	NA	TGTGCCAGCAGCTTACTAGGGTCTAGCACAGATACGCAGTATTTT	CASSLLGSSTDTQYF
14	TRBV21-1	TRBJ2-1	NA	once	TGTGCCCCCCGAAGGGAGAGCTCCTACAATGAGCAGTTCTTC	CAPRRESSYNEQFF
12	TRBV27	TRBJ1-2	NA	once	TGTGCCGCCCGGCAGGAGAACTATGGCTACACCTTC	CAARQENYGYTF